The 30 T cell receptor beta chains given below trace back to one sample, sequenced in a study of OX40 agonist ivuxolimab in advanced cancers. TCRdb's copy holds only in-frame clones and misses some; the assay was immunoSEQ multiplex PCR. The repertoire has about 69,000 clones, roughly nine tenths of them found once; the top ten carry about 4%. This sample comprised CD4+ or CD8+ T cells sorted from blood, obtained in a trial of the OX40 agonist ivuxolimab. These receptors originate from an adult with an advanced solid tumor such as melanoma, head and neck, liver or kidney cancer.

This chain connects TRBV5-4 to TRBJ1-1, with TRBD1 matching over 7 bases. The CDR3 totals 14 residues. Trimming took 4 bases from V and 6 from J; bases not matched to a gene: 9. Germline V gene lookup returns CDR1 SGHNT and CDR2 YYREEE (reference sequence). The CDR3 spells CASSPQGRGAEAFF. The DNA of the CDR3 is TGTGCCAGCAGCCCACAGGGGAGAGGGGCTGAAGCTTTCTTT.

The chain couples TRBV6-6 to TRBJ2-7; 7 bases line up with TRBD2. The CDR3 covers 12 residues. CDR1 and CDR2 (germline): MNHNY, SVGAGI (reference sequence). Germline trimming cut 8 bases from V and 3 bases from J; bases unmatched to any gene: 4. The CDR3 spells CASGGGYYEQYF. As DNA, the CDR3 is TGTGCCAGCGGCGGGGGATACTACGAGCAGTACTTC.

The chain employs TRBV18 and TRBJ2-5; D possibly corresponds to TRBD2 (7 bases). Trimming shortened V by 3 bases and J by 4 bases, and 15 bases separated the two germline ends. CDR3 length: 15 residues. CDR1 KGHSH and CDR2 LQKENI come from the germline V gene. CDR3 coding DNA: TGTGCCAGCTCACCCCGTCTGGGAGGGGGAGAGACCCAGTACTTC. Translated: CASSPRLGGGETQYF.

The chain links TRBV27 to TRBJ2-5; tentatively, D is TRBD2 (6 bases). V was trimmed by 2 bases and J by 2 bases, leaving 9 bases between them. The CDR3 extends over 14 amino acids. Germline lookup yields CDR1 MNHEY and CDR2 SMNVEV (reference sequence). For the CDR3, the DNA is TGTGCCAGCAGTTTAAAGAGCGGGCAAGAGACCCAGTACTTC. It is translated as CASSLKSGQETQYF.

In this sample, this clone turned up a few times. The CDR3: CASSYDRGPTEAFF. In DNA, the CDR3 is TGTGCCAGCAGTTACGACAGGGGGCCCACTGAAGCTTTCTTT. V usage is TRBV6-5 and J usage is TRBJ1-1; the match to TRBD1 covers 10 bases. The germline V gene has CDR1 MNHEY and CDR2 SVGAGI. The CDR3 spans 14 residues. V lost 2 bases to trimming and J lost 4 bases; unmatched junction nucleotides: 1.

V usage is TRBV5-1 and J usage is TRBJ1-1; D ambiguous. The CDR3 extends over 14 amino acids. Germline values: CDR1 SGHRS, CDR2 YFSETQ. V was clipped by 3 bases and J by 1 base, with 10 bases between them. CDR3 DNA sequence: TGCGCCAGCAGCTGGGGTGCAGGGAACACTGAAGCTTTCTTT. It specifies CASSWGAGNTEAFF.

The rearrangement uses TRBV19 and TRBJ1-1; D not resolved. V was clipped by 8 bases and J by 2 bases, with 15 bases between them. The germline V gene has CDR1 LNHDA and CDR2 SQIVND (reference sequence). The length of the CDR3 is 14 residues. DNA of the CDR3: TGTGCCAGTCGCTTTGATGGGTTAAACACTGAAGCTTTCTTT. Translation gives CASRFDGLNTEAFF.

This clone was recorded once. This chain connects TRBV29-1 to TRBJ2-6; tentative D call: TRBD2 (6 bases). Per germline, CDR1 SQVTM and CDR2 ANQGSEA. The CDR3 is 15 amino acids. Between the trimmed V and J ends, which lost 6 bases and 0 bases, there was a span of 12 bases. CDR3 sequence reads: CSVGGTSSGANVLTF. The CDR3 nucleotides are TGCAGCGTGGGGGGAACAAGCTCTGGGGCCAACGTCCTGACTTTC.

The rearrangement joins TRBV2 to TRBJ1-4; perhaps TRBD1 as D (5 bases). The V gene's germline CDR1 is SNHLY and CDR2 FYNNEI. V lost 3 bases and J lost 1, with 12 bases in between. This CDR3 has 16 amino acids. The CDR3 is CASSEDSGGTNEKLFF. Here the CDR3 DNA reads TGTGCCAGCAGTGAGGATTCGGGGGGAACTAATGAAAAACTGTTTTTT.

The chain is built from TRBV6-5 and TRBJ1-2, with 9 nucleotides matching TRBD1. J lost 8 bases, V lost 6 bases, and 10 bases had no gene match. This CDR3 contains 14 residues. From germline, CDR1 is MNHEY and CDR2 SVGAGI. The CDR3 DNA sequence: TGTGCCAGCAGCTCGGGACAGGGCACGGGAGGCTACACCTTC. This sequence encodes CASSSGQGTGGYTF.

J is TRBJ2-7 and V is TRBV7-6; D uncertain. The CDR3 has 12 residues. Trimming pared 0 bases from V and 9 bases from J, leaving 9 bases between. Germline-derived CDR1 and CDR2 are SGHVS and FNYEAQ. The CDR3 reads CASSLATGGQYF. As DNA, the CDR3 is TGTGCCAGCAGCTTAGCGACGGGCGGGCAGTACTTC.

The genes are TRBV18 and TRBJ2-1; D call uncertain. CDR3 length: 13 residues. Trimming cost V 0 bases and J 7 bases, with 7 bases left between them. CDR1 is KGHSH, CDR2 LQKENI, per germline. In nucleotides, the CDR3 is TGTGCCAGCTCACCACCGTCTCAAAATGAGCAGTTCTTC. As protein: CASSPPSQNEQFF.

This clone was counted only a few times. The chain uses TRBV2 and TRBJ1-4; D is unclear. CDR1 is SNHLY and CDR2 is FYNNEI in the germline V gene. Trimming stripped 3 bases from V and 7 bases from J, with 6 bases between. CDR3 size: 12 residues. The CDR3 loop is CASSDRGEKLFF. The CDR3 DNA follows: TGTGCCAGCAGTGATCGGGGTGAAAAACTGTTTTTT.

The rearrangement uses TRBV5-8 and TRBJ2-3, with D unresolved. V gave up 4 bases and J gave up 1 base, with 13 bases separating them. In germline, CDR1 is SGHTS, CDR2 YDEGEE. This CDR3 has 15 amino acids. The CDR3 coding sequence is TGTGCCAGCAGCCTCACCCGGCTAGGCACAGATACGCAGTATTTT. Translation gives CASSLTRLGTDTQYF.

The DNA for the CDR3 is TGTGCCAGCAGCCGTGACAGAACTAACACCGGGGAGCTGTTTTTT. Its protein is CASSRDRTNTGELFF. This chain joins TRBV5-8 and TRBJ2-2, with TRBD1 as a possible D gene (5 bases). The ends were cut back, 4 bases at V and 2 bases at J, with 12 bases in the middle. This CDR3 comprises 15 residues. Germline V gene sequence: CDR1 SGHTS, CDR2 YDEGEE.

The V call is TRBV7-2, the J call TRBJ2-7, with D tentatively TRBD1 (5 bases). The CDR3 is 14 residues long. Germline lookup yields CDR1 SGHTA and CDR2 FQGNSA. Trimming removed 5 bases at V and 0 bases at J, with 11 bases between. In DNA form, the CDR3 reads TGTGCCAGCAGCGACAGCTTTAGCTCCTACGAGCAGTACTTC. Its translation is CASSDSFSSYEQYF.

The CDR3 here is CASSSDSGEQFF. The CDR3 DNA reads TGTGCCAGCAGCTCAGACTCGGGTGAGCAGTTCTTC. The J gene is TRBJ2-1, the V gene TRBV5-4; no firm D call. Trimming pared 3 bases from V and 9 bases from J, leaving 10 bases between. The CDR3 contains 12 residues. CDR1 is SGHNT, CDR2 YYREEE, per germline (reference sequence). The whole variable domain, remainder taken from reference TRBV5-4 and TRBJ2-1, is ETGVTQSPTHLIKTRGQQVTLRCSSQSGHNTVSWYQQALGQGPQFIFQYYREEENGRGNFPPRFSGLQFPNYSSELNVNALELDDSALYLCASSSDSGEQFFGPGTRLTVL.

V and J are TRBV19 and TRBJ1-1; D gene ambiguous. Germline loops: CDR1 LNHDA, CDR2 SQIVND (reference sequence). CDR3 length equals 14 residues. Trimming pared 6 bases from V and 0 bases from J, leaving 11 bases between. CDR3 nucleotides: TGTGCCAGTAGCCCCGGACGGCTGAACACTGAAGCTTTCTTT. Protein: CASSPGRLNTEAFF.

V and J are TRBV11-1 and TRBJ2-3; D is ambiguous. The length of the CDR3 is 13 residues. V was clipped by 5 bases and J by 4 bases, with 10 bases between them. Germline lookup yields CDR1 SGHAT and CDR2 FQDESV (reference sequence). This chain's CDR3 is CASSRRNPDTQYF. The CDR3 DNA sequence: TGTGCCAGCAGCCGGCGAAACCCAGATACGCAGTATTTT.

This chain connects TRBV20-1 to TRBJ1-2; TRBD1 aligns across 7 bases. This CDR3 has 11 amino acids. Germline V gene lookup returns CDR1 DFQATT and CDR2 SNEGSKA (reference sequence). The ends lost 6 bases at V and 3 bases at J; junction bases unmatched: 1. In DNA, the CDR3 is TGCAGTGCGGGGACAGACTATGGCTACACCTTC. Translating it yields CSAGTDYGYTF.

The chain recombines TRBV19 with TRBJ2-3, with TRBD2 matching over 9 bases. With V trimmed by 10 bases and J by 3 bases, 20 bases remained unmatched. The CDR3 spans 18 residues. Germline V lookup: CDR1 LNHDA, CDR2 SQIVND (reference sequence). The CDR3, as DNA: TGTGCCACCTCCCGATCGGTGGGGTTAACTAGCGGGACAGATACGCAGTATTTT. Protein: CATSRSVGLTSGTDTQYF.

This sequence joins TRBV28 and TRBJ1-5; D is possibly TRBD1 (6 bases). The CDR3 extends over 16 amino acids. The V gene lost 5 bases and the J gene lost 0 bases, with 14 bases spanning the gap. From germline, CDR1 is MDHEN and CDR2 SYDVKM. The CDR3 coding sequence is TGTGCCAGCAGTCTGGGGACATCTTATAGCAATCAGCCCCAGCATTTT. It translates to CASSLGTSYSNQPQHF.

This clone was recorded only once. The chain is built from TRBV7-2 and TRBJ2-3; D assignment may be TRBD1 or TRBD2 (5 bases each). The CDR3 covers 15 residues. Germline lookup yields CDR1 SGHTA and CDR2 FQGNSA. Trimming left V 3 bases short and J 2 bases short, with 12 bases between. DNA of the CDR3: TGTGCCAGCAGCTTCCCGGGACGGCTCACAGATACGCAGTATTTT. Translating gives CASSFPGRLTDTQYF.

In its sample, this clone was seen once. V usage is TRBV27 and J usage is TRBJ2-1, with 8 bases lining up with TRBD2. The CDR3 length is 13 residues. CDR1 and CDR2 (germline): MNHEY, SMNVEV (reference sequence). V was clipped by 8 bases and J by 7 bases; unmatched bases: 7. The CDR3 nucleotides read TGTGCCAGCTGGTTAGCGGGAAGAAATGAGCAGTTCTTC. This sequence encodes CASWLAGRNEQFF.

The genes are TRBV28 and TRBJ2-5, with 8 positions matching TRBD1. J was trimmed by 6 bases and V by 1 base; bases with no gene match: 4. CDR3 length: 14 residues. Germline V gives CDR1 MDHEN, CDR2 SYDVKM. The CDR3 DNA reads as TGTGCCAGCAGTTTATCAGGGGGCCTGAAGACCCAGTACTTC. It is translated as CASSLSGGLKTQYF. The full variable domain, with the rest looked up from reference TRBV28 and TRBJ2-5, is DVKVTQSSRYLVKRTGEKVFLECVQDMDHENMFWYRQDPGLGLRLIYFSYDVKMKEKGDIPEGYSVSREKKERFSLILESASTNQTSMYLCASSLSGGLKTQYFGPGTRLLVL.

This clone was counted only a few times. CDR3 DNA: TGTGCCAGCAGTTGGGACAGGTCTTACTATGGCTACACCTTC. Translating it yields CASSWDRSYYGYTF. The V call is TRBV6-5, the J call TRBJ1-2, with 8 bases fitting TRBD1. V dropped 4 bases and J dropped 3; count of bases not matched to a gene: 4. Germline V gene lookup returns CDR1 MNHEY and CDR2 SVGAGI. This CDR3 contains 14 residues.

This rearrangement joins TRBV25-1 to TRBJ2-3; no reliable D call. Germline lookup yields CDR1 MGHDK and CDR2 SYGVNS. V was pared by 9 bases and J by 4 bases, with 8 bases between. CDR3 size: 11 residues. CDR3 sequence: CASTIADTQYF. In DNA form, the CDR3 reads TGTGCCAGTACGATAGCAGATACGCAGTATTTT.

This chain connects TRBV30 to TRBJ2-1; the match to TRBD2 covers 7 bases. The CDR3 spans 12 residues. V shed 7 bases and J 7 bases; nucleotides not matched to a gene: 7. Germline V gene lookup returns CDR1 GTSNPN and CDR2 SVGIG (reference sequence). The CDR3 DNA reads as TGTGCCTCCTCGAGCGGGAATAATGAGCAGTTCTTC. This translates into CASSSGNNEQFF.

The chain recombines TRBV4-3 with TRBJ2-7, with 10 bases that match TRBD1. V shed 0 bases, J shed 6 bases, and the junction held 5 bases outside the gene matches. Germline loops: CDR1 LGHNA, CDR2 YSLEER. The CDR3 runs 15 residues. CDR3 nucleotide sequence: TGCGCCAGCAGCCAAGAGGGGACAGGGGTCGGCGAGCAGTACTTC. The encoded protein is CASSQEGTGVGEQYF.

The chain couples TRBV10-1 to TRBJ1-1; D perhaps matches TRBD1 (6 bases). Looked up from germline, CDR1 is WNHNN and CDR2 is SYGVQD (reference sequence). The CDR3 totals 16 residues. The V and J ends lost 4 bases and 4 bases respectively, with 19 bases between them. The CDR3 sequence is CASSVSGGGVTTEAFF. The CDR3 nucleotides are TGCGCCAGCAGTGTGAGCGGGGGGGGCGTGACCACTGAAGCTTTCTTT.